This T cell receptor beta chain was captured by sequencing in a study of Ad26.COV2.S vaccination and SARS-CoV-2 variants. This clone occurred once. Antigen specificity is unknown. The assay was immunoSEQ multiplex PCR, and TCRdb's table has in-frame clones only and misses some. The data hold 300,000 to 450,000 clones, with under 95% observed a single time. This CDR3 has 14 residues. Germline values: CDR1 MGHDK, CDR2 SYGVNS. The V and J ends lost 5 bases and 0 bases respectively, with 8 bases between them. Findings and limits, study-wide: Post-vaccination breadth of spike-specific CD8+ and CD4+ T cell responses was reportedly substantial.

Material: peripheral blood, obtained after recovery from COVID-19. The TCR comes from a human donor who had recovered from COVID-19. This chain connects TRBV25-1 to TRBJ1-5; D not certain. The CDR3 sequence: CASSSESSNQPQHF. The CDR3 nucleotides are TGTGCCAGCAGTAGTGAAAGTAGCAATCAGCCCCAGCATTTT.